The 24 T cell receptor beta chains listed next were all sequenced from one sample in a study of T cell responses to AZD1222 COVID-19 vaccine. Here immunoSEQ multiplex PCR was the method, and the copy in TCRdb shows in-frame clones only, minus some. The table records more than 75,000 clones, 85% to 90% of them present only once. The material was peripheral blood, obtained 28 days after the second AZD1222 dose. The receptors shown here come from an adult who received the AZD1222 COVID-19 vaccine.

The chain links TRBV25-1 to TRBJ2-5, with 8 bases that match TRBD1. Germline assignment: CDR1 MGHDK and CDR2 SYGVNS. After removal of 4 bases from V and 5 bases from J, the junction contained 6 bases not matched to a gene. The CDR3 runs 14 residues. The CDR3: CASSVDRVLETQYF. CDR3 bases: TGTGCCAGCAGTGTGGACAGGGTTTTGGAGACCCAGTACTTC.

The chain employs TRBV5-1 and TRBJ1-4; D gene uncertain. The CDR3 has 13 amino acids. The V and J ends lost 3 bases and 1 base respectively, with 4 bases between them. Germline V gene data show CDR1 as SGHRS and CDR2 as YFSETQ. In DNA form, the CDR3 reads TGCGCCAGCAGCTCCGTAACTAATGAAAAACTGTTTTTT. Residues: CASSSVTNEKLFF.

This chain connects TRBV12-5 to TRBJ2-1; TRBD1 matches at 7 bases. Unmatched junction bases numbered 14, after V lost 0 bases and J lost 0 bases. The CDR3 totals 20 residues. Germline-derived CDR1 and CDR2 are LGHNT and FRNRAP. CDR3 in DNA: TGTGCTAGTGGTTTGGTACTTCGGACTTGGGACAGAAGCTCCTACAATGAGCAGTTCTTC. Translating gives CASGLVLRTWDRSSYNEQFF.

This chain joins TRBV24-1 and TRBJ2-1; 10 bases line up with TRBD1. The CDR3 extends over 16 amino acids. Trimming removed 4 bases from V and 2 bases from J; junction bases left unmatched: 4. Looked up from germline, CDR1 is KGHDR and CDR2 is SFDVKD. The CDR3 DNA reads TGTGCCACCAGTGAGTCCGGGACAGGGGCCTACAATGAGCAGTTCTTC. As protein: CATSESGTGAYNEQFF.

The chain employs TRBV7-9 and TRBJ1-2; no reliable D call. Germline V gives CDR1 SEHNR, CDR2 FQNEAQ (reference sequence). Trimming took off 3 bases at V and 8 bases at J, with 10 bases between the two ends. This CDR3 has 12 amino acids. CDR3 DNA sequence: TGTGCCAGCAGCTTGGAGGGATTCGGCTACACCTTC. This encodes CASSLEGFGYTF.

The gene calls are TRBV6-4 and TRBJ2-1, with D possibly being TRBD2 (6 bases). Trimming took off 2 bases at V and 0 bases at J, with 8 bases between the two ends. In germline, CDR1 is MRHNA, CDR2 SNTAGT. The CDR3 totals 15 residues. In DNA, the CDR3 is TGTGCCAGCAGTGACGACGGGGGCTCCTACAATGAGCAGTTCTTC. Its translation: CASSDDGGSYNEQFF.

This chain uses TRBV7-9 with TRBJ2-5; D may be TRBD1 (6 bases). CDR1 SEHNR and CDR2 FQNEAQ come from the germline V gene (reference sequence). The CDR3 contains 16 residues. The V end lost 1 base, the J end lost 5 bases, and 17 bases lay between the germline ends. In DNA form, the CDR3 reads TGTGCCAGCAGCTTAGGGGGGCAGGCTGGGGTGGAGACCCAGTACTTC. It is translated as CASSLGGQAGVETQYF.

The CDR3 sequence is CATSREDRGLSEQYF. In nucleotides, the CDR3 is TGTGCCACCAGCAGAGAGGACAGGGGTTTGTCCGAGCAGTACTTC. V gene TRBV15 combines with J gene TRBJ2-7; TRBD1 matches 9 bases. The CDR3 extends over 15 amino acids. J was trimmed by 6 bases and V by 0 bases; bases with no gene match: 6. Germline lookup yields CDR1 LNHNV and CDR2 YYDKDF (reference sequence). The variable domain in full, completed from reference TRBV15 and TRBJ2-7, reads DAMVIQNPRYQVTQFGKPVTLSCSQTLNHNVMYWYQQKSSQAPKLLFHYYDKDFNNEADTPDNFQSRRPNTSFCFLDIRSPGLGDTAMYLCATSREDRGLSEQYFGPGTRLTVT.

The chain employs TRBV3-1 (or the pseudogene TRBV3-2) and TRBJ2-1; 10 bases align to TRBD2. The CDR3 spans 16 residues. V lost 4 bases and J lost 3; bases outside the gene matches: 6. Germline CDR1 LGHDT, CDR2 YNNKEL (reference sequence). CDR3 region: CASSPRTSGNYNEQFF. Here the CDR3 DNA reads TGTGCCAGCAGCCCGAGGACTAGCGGCAACTACAATGAGCAGTTCTTC.

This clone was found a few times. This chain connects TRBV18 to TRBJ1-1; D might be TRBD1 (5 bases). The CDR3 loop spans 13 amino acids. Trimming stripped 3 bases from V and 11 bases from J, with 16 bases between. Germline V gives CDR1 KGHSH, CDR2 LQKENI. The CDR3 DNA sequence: TGTGCCAGCTCACCGGGTACGACAGTATGGGCTTTCTTT. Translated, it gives CASSPGTTVWAFF.

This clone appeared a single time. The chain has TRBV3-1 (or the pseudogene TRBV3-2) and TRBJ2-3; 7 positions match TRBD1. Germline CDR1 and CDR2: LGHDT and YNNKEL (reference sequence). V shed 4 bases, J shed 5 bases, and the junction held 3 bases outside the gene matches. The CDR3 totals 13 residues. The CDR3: CASSLQGQDTQYF. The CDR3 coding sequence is TGTGCCAGCAGCCTACAGGGGCAAGATACGCAGTATTTT.

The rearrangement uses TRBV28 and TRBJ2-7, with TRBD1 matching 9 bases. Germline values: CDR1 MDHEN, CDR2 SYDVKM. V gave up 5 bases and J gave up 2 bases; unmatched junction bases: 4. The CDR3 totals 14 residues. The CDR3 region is CASSPRTGAYEQYF. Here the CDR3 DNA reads TGTGCCAGCAGTCCCCGGACAGGGGCCTACGAGCAGTACTTC. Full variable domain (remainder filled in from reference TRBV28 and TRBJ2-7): DVKVTQSSRYLVKRTGEKVFLECVQDMDHENMFWYRQDPGLGLRLIYFSYDVKMKEKGDIPEGYSVSREKKERFSLILESASTNQTSMYLCASSPRTGAYEQYFGPGTRLTVT.

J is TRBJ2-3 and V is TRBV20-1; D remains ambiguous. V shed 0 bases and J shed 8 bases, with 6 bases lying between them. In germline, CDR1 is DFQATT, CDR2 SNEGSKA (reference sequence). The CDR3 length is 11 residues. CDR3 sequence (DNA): TGCAGTGCTAGAGATGATTTTACGCAGTATTTT. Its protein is CSARDDFTQYF.

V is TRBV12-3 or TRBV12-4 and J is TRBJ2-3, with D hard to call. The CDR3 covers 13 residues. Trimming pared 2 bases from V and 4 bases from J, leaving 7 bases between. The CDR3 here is CASSLNDADTQYF. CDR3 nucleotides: TGTGCCAGCAGTTTAAACGACGCAGATACGCAGTATTTT.

The chain's CDR3 is CASSFGGGGNTIYF. The CDR3 DNA follows: TGTGCCAGCAGTTTCGGTGGTGGAGGAAACACCATATATTTT. This chain links TRBV28 with TRBJ1-3; D is unresolved. Trimming removed 3 bases at V and 4 bases at J, with 10 bases between. Germline CDR1 MDHEN, CDR2 SYDVKM. This CDR3 has 14 amino acids.

Here the CDR3 reads CASSIEVYTEAFF. The CDR3 DNA reads TGTGCCAGTAGTATTGAGGTTTACACTGAAGCTTTCTTT. The rearrangement links TRBV19 to TRBJ1-1; unclear D gene. V lost 3 bases to trimming and J lost 3 bases, with 8 bases between them. Germline V lookup: CDR1 LNHDA, CDR2 SQIVND (reference sequence). The CDR3 extends over 13 amino acids.

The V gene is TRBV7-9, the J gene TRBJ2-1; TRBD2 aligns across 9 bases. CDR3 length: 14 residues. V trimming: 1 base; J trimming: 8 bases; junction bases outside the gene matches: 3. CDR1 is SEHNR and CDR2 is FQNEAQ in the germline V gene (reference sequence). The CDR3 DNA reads TGTGCCAGCAGCTTAGATGCGGGAGGGGATGAGCAGTTCTTC. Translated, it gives CASSLDAGGDEQFF. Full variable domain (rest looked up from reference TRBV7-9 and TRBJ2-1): DTGVSQNPRHKITKRGQNVTFRCDPISEHNRLYWYRQTLGQGPEFLTYFQNEAQLEKSRLLSDRFSAERPKGSFSTLEIQRTEQGDSAMYLCASSLDAGGDEQFFGPGTRLTVL.

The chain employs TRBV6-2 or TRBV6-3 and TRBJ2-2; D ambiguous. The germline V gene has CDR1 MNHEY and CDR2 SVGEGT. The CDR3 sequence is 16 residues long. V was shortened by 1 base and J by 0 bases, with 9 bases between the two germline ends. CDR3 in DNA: TGTGCCAGCAGTTACTTAGTGGGGACGAACACCGGGGAGCTGTTTTTT. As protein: CASSYLVGTNTGELFF.

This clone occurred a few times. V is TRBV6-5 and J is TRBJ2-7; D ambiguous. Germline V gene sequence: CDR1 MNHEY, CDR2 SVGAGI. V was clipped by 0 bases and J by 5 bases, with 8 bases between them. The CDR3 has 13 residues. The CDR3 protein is CASSYSNSDEQYF. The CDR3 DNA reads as TGTGCCAGCAGTTACTCGAATTCCGACGAGCAGTACTTC.

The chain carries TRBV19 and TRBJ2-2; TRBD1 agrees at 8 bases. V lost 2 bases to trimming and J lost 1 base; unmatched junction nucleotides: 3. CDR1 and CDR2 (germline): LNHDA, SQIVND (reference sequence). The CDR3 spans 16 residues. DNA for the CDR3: TGTGCCAGTAGTATAACCGGGACAGGGAACACCGGGGAGCTGTTTTTT. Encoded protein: CASSITGTGNTGELFF.

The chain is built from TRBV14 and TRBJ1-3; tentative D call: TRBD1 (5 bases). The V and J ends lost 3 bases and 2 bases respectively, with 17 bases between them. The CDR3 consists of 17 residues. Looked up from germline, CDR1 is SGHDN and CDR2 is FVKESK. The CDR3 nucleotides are TGTGCCAGCAGCCACTGGTCGGGCAGGGCGCCTGGAAACACCATATATTTT. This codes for CASSHWSGRAPGNTIYF.

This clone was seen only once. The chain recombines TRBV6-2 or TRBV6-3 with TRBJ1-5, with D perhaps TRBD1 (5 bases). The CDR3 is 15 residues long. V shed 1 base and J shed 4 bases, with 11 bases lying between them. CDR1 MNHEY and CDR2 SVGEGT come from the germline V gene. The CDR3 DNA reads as TGTGCCAGCAGTTACTTTGGTCAGGGTAATCAGCCCCAGCATTTT. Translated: CASSYFGQGNQPQHF.

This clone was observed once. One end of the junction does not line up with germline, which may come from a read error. The CDR3 spells CASSLGPMNTEAFF. In DNA, the CDR3 is TGCGCCAGCAGTTTGGGACCCATGAACACTGAAGCTTTCTTT. This chain connects TRBV5-1 to TRBJ1-1, with TRBD1 as a possible D gene (5 bases). This CDR3 has 14 residues. CDR1 is SGHRS and CDR2 is YFSETQ in the germline V gene.

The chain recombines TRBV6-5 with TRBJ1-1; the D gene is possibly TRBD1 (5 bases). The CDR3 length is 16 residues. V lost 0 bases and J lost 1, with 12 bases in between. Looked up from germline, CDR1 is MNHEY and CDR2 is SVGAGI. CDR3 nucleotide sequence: TGTGCCAGCAGTTACTCGGGAGAGACAGCGAACACTGAAGCTTTCTTT. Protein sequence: CASSYSGETANTEAFF.